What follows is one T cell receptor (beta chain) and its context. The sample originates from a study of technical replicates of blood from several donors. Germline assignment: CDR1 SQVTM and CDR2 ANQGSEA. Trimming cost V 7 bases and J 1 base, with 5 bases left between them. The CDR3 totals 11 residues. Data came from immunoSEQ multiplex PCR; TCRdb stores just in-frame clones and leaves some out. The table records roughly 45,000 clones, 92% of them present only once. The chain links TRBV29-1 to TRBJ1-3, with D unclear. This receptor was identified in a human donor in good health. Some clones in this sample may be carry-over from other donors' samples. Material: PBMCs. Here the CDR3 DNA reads TGCAGCGCTAATTCTGGAAACACCATATATTTT. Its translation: CSANSGNTIYF.